These 2 T cell receptor beta chains originate from one sample sequenced in a study of T cells after yellow fever vaccination. TCRdb ran MiXCR on the 5' RACE reads and lists one entry per CDR3 protein. The sample yields roughly 300,000 distinct CDR3 sequences, roughly 8.6% seen once. The specimen was PBMCs, collected roughly 46 days after the first yellow fever vaccination. Receptor source: a man between 18 and 35 years old who received the YFV17D yellow fever vaccine.

As concerns this clonotype: A single base separates this from a much larger clone, so it may be a read error. This chain links TRBV27 with TRBJ2-5; D possibly uses TRBD1 or TRBD2 (5 bases each). The CDR3 loop spans 13 amino acids. Germline CDR1 is MNHEY and CDR2 is SMNVEV (reference sequence). Trimming took 9 bases from V and 2 from J, leaving 13 bases between them. This CDR3 reads CASWDGVQETQYF. The CDR3 region has the DNA TGTGCCAGTTGGGACGGAGTACAAGAGACCCAGTACTTC.

The rearrangement joins TRBV27 to TRBJ1-6, with 7 positions matching TRBD1. Germline CDR1 and CDR2: MNHEY and SMNVEV (reference sequence). Germline trimming cut 6 bases from V and 7 bases from J; bases unmatched to any gene: 12. CDR3 length: 16 residues. In nucleotides, the CDR3 is TGTGCCAGCAGCAGCTACTTGACAGGGCTGAATTCACCCCTCCACTTT. Amino acid sequence: CASSSYLTGLNSPLHF.